This TCR beta chain was sequenced during a study of T cells after yellow fever vaccination. For the study at large: Any fraction with a low cell number was prepared using SMART-Seq v4 Ultra Low Input.

Regarding this clonotype: What it binds is unknown.

Losses at the gene ends were 6 bases for V and 6 bases for J; bases not matched to a gene: 14. The CDR3 has 15 residues. From germline, CDR1 is SGHRS and CDR2 YFSETQ. Template switching by 5'RACE produced TCR cDNA, adding a universal primer site and UMIs. MiXCR, applied by TCRdb to the 5' RACE reads, yields one record per CDR3 protein. The sample holds 620,000 or so distinct CDR3 sequences; around 17% are singletons and the top ten take roughly 17%. Whole-study findings and limits: The booster response re-showed most primary clones: 96% CD4, around 87% CD8. Clonotype sharing between CD4 and CD8 compartments was small.

The specimen comprised PBMCs, sampled around 5 days after the first yellow fever vaccination. The rearrangement uses TRBV5-1 and TRBJ1-1, with 7 bases fitting TRBD1. The source is a man aged 18 to 29 who received the YFV17D yellow fever vaccine. CDR3 residues: CASNRQGIGEPEAFF. The CDR3 DNA reads as TGCGCCAGCAACCGACAGGGTATAGGTGAACCTGAAGCTTTCTTT.